Sequencing of this TCR beta chain was carried out in a study of blood T cell repertoires in COVID-19. Study context: In each case, the material was cDNA or gDNA derived from T cells, B-cell-depleted T cells, or PBMCs.

The CDR3 has 16 amino acids. Losses at the gene ends were 4 bases for V and 8 bases for J; bases not matched to a gene: 8. CDR1 is MNHEY and CDR2 is SMNVEV in the germline V gene (reference sequence). Only in-frame clones appear in the TCRdb table, and some are missing; sequencing was by immunoSEQ multiplex PCR. The table shows approximately 300,000 clones, with under 95% occurring only once. Sequenced input: PBMCs or T cells enriched from blood (not recorded which). This sequence was found in a man aged 55 to 70 who had recovered from COVID-19. V and J are TRBV27 and TRBJ2-1; 13 nucleotides line up with TRBD2. CDR3 sequence: CASSSLLAGGLDEQFF. The CDR3, as DNA: TGTGCCAGCAGTTCCTTACTAGCGGGGGGGTTAGATGAGCAGTTCTTC.